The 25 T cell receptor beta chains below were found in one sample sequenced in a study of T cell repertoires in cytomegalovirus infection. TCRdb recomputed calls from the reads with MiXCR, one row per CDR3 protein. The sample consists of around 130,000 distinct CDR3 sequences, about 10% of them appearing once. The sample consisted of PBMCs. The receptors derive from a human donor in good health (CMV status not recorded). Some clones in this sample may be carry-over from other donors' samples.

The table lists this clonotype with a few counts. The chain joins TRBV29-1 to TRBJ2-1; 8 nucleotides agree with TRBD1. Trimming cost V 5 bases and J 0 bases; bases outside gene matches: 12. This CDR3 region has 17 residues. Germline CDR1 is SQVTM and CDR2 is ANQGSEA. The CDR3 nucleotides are TGCAGCGTTTACAACGTAGGGACAGGAAGCTCCTACAATGAGCAGTTCTTC. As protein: CSVYNVGTGSSYNEQFF.

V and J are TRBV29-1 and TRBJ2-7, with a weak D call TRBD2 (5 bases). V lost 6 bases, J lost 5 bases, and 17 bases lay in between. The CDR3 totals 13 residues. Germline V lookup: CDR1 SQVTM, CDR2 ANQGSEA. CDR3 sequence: CSVAREGSDEQYF. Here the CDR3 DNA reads TGCAGCGTCGCCCGGGAAGGGTCGGACGAGCAGTACTTC.

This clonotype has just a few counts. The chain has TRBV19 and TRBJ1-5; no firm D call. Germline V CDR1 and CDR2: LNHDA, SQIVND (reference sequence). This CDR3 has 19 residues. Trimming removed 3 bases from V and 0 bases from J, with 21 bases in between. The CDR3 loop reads CASSIVGWEGIFSNQPQHF. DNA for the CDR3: TGTGCCAGTAGTATTGTCGGATGGGAGGGAATCTTTAGCAATCAGCCCCAGCATTTT.

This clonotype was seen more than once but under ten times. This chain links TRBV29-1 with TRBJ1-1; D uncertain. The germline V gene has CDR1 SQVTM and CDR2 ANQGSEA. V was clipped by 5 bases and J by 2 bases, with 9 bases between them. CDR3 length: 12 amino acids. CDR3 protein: CSVSSVNTEAFF. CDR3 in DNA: TGCAGCGTTTCGTCCGTTAACACTGAAGCTTTCTTT.

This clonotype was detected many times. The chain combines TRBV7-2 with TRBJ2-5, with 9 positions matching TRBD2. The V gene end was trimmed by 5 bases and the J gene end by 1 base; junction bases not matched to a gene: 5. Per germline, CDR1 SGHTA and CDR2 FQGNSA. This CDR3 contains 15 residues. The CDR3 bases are TGTGCCAGCAGCGTTAGCGGGGGCCTCCAAGAGACCCAGTACTTC. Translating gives CASSVSGGLQETQYF.

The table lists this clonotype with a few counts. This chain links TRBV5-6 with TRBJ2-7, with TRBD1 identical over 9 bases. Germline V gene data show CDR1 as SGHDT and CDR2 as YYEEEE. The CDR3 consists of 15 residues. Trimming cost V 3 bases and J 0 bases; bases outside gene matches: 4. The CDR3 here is CASSSTGGASYEQYF. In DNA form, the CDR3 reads TGTGCCAGCAGCTCGACAGGGGGTGCCTCCTACGAGCAGTACTTC.

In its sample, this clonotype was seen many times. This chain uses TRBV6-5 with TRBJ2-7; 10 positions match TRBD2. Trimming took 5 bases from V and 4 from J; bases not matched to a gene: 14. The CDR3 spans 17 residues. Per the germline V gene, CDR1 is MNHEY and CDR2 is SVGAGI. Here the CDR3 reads CASSRPRETSGVYEQYF. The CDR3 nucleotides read TGTGCCAGCAGTAGACCGAGGGAAACTAGCGGGGTATACGAGCAGTACTTC.

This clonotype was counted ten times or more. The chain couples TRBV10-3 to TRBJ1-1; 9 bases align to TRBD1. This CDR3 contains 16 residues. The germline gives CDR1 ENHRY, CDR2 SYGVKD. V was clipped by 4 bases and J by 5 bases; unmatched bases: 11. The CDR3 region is CAISGTRTGAETEAFF. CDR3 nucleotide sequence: TGTGCCATCAGTGGGACGCGGACAGGGGCGGAGACTGAAGCTTTCTTT.

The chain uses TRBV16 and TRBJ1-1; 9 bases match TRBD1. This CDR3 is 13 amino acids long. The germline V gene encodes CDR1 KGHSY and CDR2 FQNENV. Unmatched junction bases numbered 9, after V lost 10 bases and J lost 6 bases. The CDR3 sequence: CATRDREASEAFF. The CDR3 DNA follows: TGTGCCACCCGGGACAGGGAGGCTTCTGAAGCTTTCTTT. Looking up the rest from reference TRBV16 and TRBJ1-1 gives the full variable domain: GEEVAQTPKHLVRGEGQKAKLYCAPIKGHSYVFWYQQVLKNEFKFLISFQNENVFDETGMPKERFSAKCLPNSPCSLEIQATKLEDSAVYFCATRDREASEAFFGQGTRLTVV.

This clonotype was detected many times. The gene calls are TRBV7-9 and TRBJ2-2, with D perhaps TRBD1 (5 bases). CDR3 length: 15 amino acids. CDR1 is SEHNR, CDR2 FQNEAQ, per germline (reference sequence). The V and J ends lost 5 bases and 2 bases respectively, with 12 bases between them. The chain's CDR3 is CASSRQTVNTGELFF. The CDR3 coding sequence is TGTGCCAGCAGCCGACAGACAGTAAACACCGGGGAGCTGTTTTTT.

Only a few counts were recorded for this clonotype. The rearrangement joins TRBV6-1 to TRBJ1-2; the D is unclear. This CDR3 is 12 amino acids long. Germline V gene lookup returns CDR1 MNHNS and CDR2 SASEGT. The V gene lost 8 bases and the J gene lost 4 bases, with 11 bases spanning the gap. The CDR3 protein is CASSRESYGYTF. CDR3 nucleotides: TGTGCCAGCTCCCGGGAGTCCTATGGCTACACCTTC.

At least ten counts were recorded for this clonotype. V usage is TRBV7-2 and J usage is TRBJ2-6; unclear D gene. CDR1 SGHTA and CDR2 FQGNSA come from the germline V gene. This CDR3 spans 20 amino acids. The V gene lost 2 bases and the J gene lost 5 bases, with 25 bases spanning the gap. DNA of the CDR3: TGTGCCAGCAGCTTAACCTGGTCTGGCAGAGACTCTCTGAGGGCCAACGTCCTGACTTTC. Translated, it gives CASSLTWSGRDSLRANVLTF.

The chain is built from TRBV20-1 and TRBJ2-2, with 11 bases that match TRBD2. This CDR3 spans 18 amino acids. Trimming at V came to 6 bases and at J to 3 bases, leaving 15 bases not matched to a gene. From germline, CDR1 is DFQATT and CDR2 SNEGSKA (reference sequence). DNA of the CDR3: TGCAGTGCCGCATTCGGGGTTAGCGGGGGGGCTTACACCGGGGAGCTGTTTTTT. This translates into CSAAFGVSGGAYTGELFF.

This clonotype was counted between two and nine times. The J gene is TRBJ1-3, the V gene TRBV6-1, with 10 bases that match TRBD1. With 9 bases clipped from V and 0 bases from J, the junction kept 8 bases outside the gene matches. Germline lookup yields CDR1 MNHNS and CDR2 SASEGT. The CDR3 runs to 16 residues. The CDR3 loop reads CASHRDRGTSGNTIYF. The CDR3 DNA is TGTGCCAGTCACCGGGACAGGGGCACCTCTGGAAACACCATATATTTT.

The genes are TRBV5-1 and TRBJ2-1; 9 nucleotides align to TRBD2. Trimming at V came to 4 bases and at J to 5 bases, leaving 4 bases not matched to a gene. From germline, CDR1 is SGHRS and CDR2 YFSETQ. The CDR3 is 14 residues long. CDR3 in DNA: TGCGCCAGCAGCCTAATAGCGGGGGACAATGAGCAGTTCTTC. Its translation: CASSLIAGDNEQFF.

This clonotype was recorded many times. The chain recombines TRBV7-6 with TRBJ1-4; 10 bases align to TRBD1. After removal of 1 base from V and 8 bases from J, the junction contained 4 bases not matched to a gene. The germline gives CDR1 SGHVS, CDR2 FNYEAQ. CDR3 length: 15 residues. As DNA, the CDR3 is TGTGCCAGCAGCTTAGGACAGGGGGCGACCGAAAAACTGTTTTTT. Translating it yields CASSLGQGATEKLFF.

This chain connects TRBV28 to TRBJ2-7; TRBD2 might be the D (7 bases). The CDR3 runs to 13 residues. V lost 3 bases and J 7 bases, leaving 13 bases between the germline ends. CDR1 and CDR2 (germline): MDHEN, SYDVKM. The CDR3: CASSFGGRDEQYF. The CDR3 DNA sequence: TGTGCCAGCAGTTTCGGGGGGCGAGATGAGCAGTACTTC.

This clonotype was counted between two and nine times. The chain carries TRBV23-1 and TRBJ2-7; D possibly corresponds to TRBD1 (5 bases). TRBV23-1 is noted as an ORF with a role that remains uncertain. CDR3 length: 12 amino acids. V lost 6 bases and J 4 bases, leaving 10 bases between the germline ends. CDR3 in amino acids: CASSKGRYEQYF. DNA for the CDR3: TGCGCCAGCAGCAAGGGGCGGTACGAGCAGTACTTC.

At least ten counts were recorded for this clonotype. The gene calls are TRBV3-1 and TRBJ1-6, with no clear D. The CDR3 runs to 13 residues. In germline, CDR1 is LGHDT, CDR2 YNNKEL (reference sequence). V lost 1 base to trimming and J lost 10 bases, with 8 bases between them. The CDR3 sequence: CASSQVAVSPLHF. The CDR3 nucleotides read TGTGCCAGCAGCCAAGTGGCAGTCTCACCCCTCCACTTT.

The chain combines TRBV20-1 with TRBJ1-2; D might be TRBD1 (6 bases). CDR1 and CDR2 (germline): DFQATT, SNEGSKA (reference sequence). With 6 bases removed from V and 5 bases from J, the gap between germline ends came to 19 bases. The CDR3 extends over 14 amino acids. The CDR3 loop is CSAPHRAEKYGYTF. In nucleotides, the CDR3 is TGCAGTGCCCCCCACAGGGCAGAGAAGTATGGCTACACCTTC.

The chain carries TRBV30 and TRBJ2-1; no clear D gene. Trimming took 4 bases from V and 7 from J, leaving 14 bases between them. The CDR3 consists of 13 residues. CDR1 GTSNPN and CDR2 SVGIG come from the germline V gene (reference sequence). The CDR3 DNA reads TGTGCCTGGAAATGGGTTTCGGCGAATGAGCAGTTCTTC. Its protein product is CAWKWVSANEQFF.

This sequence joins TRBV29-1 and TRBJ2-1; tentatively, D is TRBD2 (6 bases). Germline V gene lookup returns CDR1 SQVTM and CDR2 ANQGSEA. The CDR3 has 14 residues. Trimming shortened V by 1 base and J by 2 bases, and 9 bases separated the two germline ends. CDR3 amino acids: CSVEAGVPYNEQFF. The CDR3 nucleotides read TGCAGCGTTGAAGCGGGGGTTCCCTACAATGAGCAGTTCTTC.

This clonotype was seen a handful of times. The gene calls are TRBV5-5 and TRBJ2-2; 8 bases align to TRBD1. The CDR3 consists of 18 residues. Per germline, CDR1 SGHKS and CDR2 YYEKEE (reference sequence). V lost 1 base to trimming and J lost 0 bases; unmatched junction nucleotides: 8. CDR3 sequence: CASSLRAQGGTNTGELFF. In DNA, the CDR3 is TGTGCCAGCAGCTTGAGAGCACAGGGGGGAACGAACACCGGGGAGCTGTTTTTT.

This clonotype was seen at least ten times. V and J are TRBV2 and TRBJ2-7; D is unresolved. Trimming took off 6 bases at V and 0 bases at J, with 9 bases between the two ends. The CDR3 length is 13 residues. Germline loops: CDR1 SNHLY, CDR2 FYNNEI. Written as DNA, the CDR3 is TGTGCCAGCAGGAGCCTCCCCTCCTACGAGCAGTACTTC. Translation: CASRSLPSYEQYF.

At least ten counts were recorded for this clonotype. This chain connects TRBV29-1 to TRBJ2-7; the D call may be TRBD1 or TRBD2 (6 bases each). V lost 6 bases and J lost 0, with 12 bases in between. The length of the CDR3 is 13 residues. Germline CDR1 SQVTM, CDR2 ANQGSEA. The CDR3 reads CSVGGRNSYEQYF. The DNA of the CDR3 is TGCAGCGTCGGGGGCAGGAACTCCTACGAGCAGTACTTC.